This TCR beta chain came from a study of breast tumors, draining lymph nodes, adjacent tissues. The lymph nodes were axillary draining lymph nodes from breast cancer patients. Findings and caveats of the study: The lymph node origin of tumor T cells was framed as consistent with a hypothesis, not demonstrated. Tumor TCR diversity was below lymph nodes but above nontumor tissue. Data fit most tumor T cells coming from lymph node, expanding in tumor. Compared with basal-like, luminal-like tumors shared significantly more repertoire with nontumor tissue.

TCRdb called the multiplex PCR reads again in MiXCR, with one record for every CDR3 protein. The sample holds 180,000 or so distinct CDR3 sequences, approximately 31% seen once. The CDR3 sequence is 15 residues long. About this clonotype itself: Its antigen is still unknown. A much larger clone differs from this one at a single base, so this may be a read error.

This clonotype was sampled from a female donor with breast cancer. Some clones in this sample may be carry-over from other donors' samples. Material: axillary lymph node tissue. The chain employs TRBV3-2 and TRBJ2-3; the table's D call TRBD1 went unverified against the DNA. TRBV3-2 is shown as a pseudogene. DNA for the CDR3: TGTGCCAGCAGCCCCGGGGCAGGGGTTACAGATACGCAGTATTTT. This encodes CASSPGAGVTDTQYF.